This entry lists 24 T cell receptor beta chains sequenced from one sample in a study of spatial heterogeneity in lung cancer. Whole-study findings and limits: Tumor mutation counts were tracked by expanded intratumoral alpha and beta TCR counts.

TCRdb analysed the 5' RACE reads with MiXCR anew, one entry per CDR3 protein. The sample includes over 10,000 distinct CDR3 sequences, roughly 6% of them seen just once. Time point in this sample: sample taken at primary tumor resection. These receptors lack a known antigen. The sequencing here drew on lung tumor tissue, taken at surgery. All receptors come from a female donor with early-stage non-small cell lung cancer.

Worth noting for this clonotype: This beta chain is a stray sequence in a library constructed for alpha chains; its clone size is not meaningful. The chain is built from TRBV7-2 and TRBJ2-3; maybe TRBD2 (6 bases). Germline CDR1 is SGHTA and CDR2 is FQGNSA. The CDR3 is made up of 15 amino acids. V was clipped by 5 bases and J by 0 bases, with 12 bases between them. The CDR3 loop reads CASSPDYLSTDTQYF. CDR3 coding DNA: TGTGCCAGCAGCCCGGACTACCTTAGCACAGATACGCAGTATTTT.

This clonotype was counted many times. Being off target in a library aimed at alpha chains, this beta chain has a size of little meaning. The chain links TRBV20-1 to TRBJ1-1; D call uncertain. V gave up 7 bases and J gave up 5 bases, with 17 bases separating them. Germline values: CDR1 DFQATT, CDR2 SNEGSKA (reference sequence). The CDR3 is 13 amino acids. The CDR3 coding sequence is TGCAGTGTAATAGGATTGATTGGTACTGAAGCTTTCTTT. Its protein is CSVIGLIGTEAFF.

This clonotype was detected many times. Little can be read into the size of this beta chain, an off-target read in a library designed for alpha chains. This chain uses TRBV7-9 with TRBJ2-5, with D tentatively TRBD2 (7 bases). Per germline, CDR1 SEHNR and CDR2 FQNEAQ (reference sequence). The CDR3 is made up of 15 amino acids. V shed 6 bases and J shed 5 bases, with 19 bases lying between them. CDR3 loop: CASRGGGGGLETQYF. CDR3 in DNA: TGTGCCAGCAGAGGAGGAGGGGGGGGCCTTGAGACCCAGTACTTC.

This clonotype has at least ten counts. This beta chain is an unintended read in a library built for alpha chains; its size means little. The chain uses TRBV5-1 and TRBJ2-1; D not resolved. Trimming shortened V by 7 bases and J by 6 bases, and 11 bases separated the two germline ends. Germline values: CDR1 SGHRS, CDR2 YFSETQ. CDR3 size: 12 residues. The CDR3 DNA is TGCGCCAGCCGCGGTTTGAGCAATGAGCAGTTCTTC. This codes for CASRGLSNEQFF.

This clonotype was recorded many times. Being off target in a library aimed at alpha chains, this beta chain has a size of little meaning. The rearrangement links TRBV6-5 to TRBJ2-1; the match to TRBD2 covers 12 bases. With 6 bases clipped from V and 5 bases from J, the junction kept 2 bases outside the gene matches. This CDR3 comprises 14 residues. Germline CDR1 MNHEY, CDR2 SVGAGI. The CDR3 region has the DNA TGTGCCAGCAGCCGGACTAGCGGGAACAATGAGCAGTTCTTC. It codes for CASSRTSGNNEQFF.

This clonotype was observed at least ten times. In a library made to pick up alpha chains, this beta chain is a stray read with a size that means little. J is TRBJ2-3 and V is TRBV20-1; 10 bases map to TRBD1. The CDR3 extends over 15 amino acids. J lost 2 bases, V lost 6 bases, and 8 bases had no gene match. Germline V lookup: CDR1 DFQATT, CDR2 SNEGSKA (reference sequence). DNA for the CDR3: TGCAGTGCGGAAAAGACAGGGGGCACCACAGATACGCAGTATTTT. It codes for CSAEKTGGTTDTQYF.

This clonotype counts as medium-sized (0.01 to 0.1%). This beta chain lies outside the target of a library built for alpha chains; its clone size means little. The chain has TRBV12-3 or TRBV12-4 and TRBJ1-6, with 7 bases lining up with TRBD1. The CDR3 is made up of 15 amino acids. After removal of 5 bases from V and 6 bases from J, the junction contained 7 bases not matched to a gene. The chain's CDR3 is CASSQRDSRNSPLHF. For the CDR3, the DNA is TGTGCCAGCAGTCAAAGGGACAGCCGTAATTCACCCCTCCACTTT.

This clonotype was recorded many times. This beta chain was picked up by a library intended for alpha chains and is off target, so its count carries little meaning. This chain connects TRBV7-9 to TRBJ2-1; D may be TRBD1 (5 bases). Germline values: CDR1 SEHNR, CDR2 FQNEAQ (reference sequence). The CDR3 consists of 14 residues. Trimming cost V 5 bases and J 1 base, with 9 bases left between them. CDR3 region: CASSARQSYNEQFF. In DNA form, the CDR3 reads TGTGCCAGCAGCGCCCGACAGTCCTACAATGAGCAGTTCTTC. The full variable domain, rest sourced from reference TRBV7-9 and TRBJ2-1, is DTGVSQNPRHKITKRGQNVTFRCDPISEHNRLYWYRQTLGQGPEFLTYFQNEAQLEKSRLLSDRFSAERPKGSFSTLEIQRTEQGDSAMYLCASSARQSYNEQFFGPGTRLTVL.

This clonotype was counted at least ten times. Since it is a stray read in a library aimed at alpha chains, this beta chain has a size that is not meaningful. The chain has TRBV11-2 and TRBJ2-6; 9 bases align to TRBD1. Germline V gene data show CDR1 as SGHAT and CDR2 as FQNNGV. Trimming cost V 5 bases and J 3 bases; bases outside gene matches: 11. This CDR3 comprises 18 residues. As DNA, the CDR3 is TGTGCCAGCAGCGTCCCCGGGACAGGGTTTGGTGGGGCCAACGTCCTGACTTTC. This gives the protein CASSVPGTGFGGANVLTF.

This clonotype was counted ten times or more. Since the library was made to target alpha chains, this beta chain is a stray read and its abundance is not meaningful. The chain is built from TRBV20-1 and TRBJ2-1; D perhaps matches TRBD2 (5 bases). CDR3 size: 13 residues. V was cut by 0 bases and J by 3 bases, with 6 bases left in between. Germline V gene sequence: CDR1 DFQATT, CDR2 SNEGSKA (reference sequence). For the CDR3, the DNA is TGCAGTGCTAGAGAGAGCGGCTACAATGAGCAGTTCTTC. Protein: CSARESGYNEQFF.

This clonotype was seen many times. The library was built for alpha chains, so this beta chain is an off-target read and its size means little. The chain is built from TRBV12-3 or TRBV12-4 and TRBJ2-7, with D possibly TRBD1 on 5 matching bases. Between the trimmed V and J ends, which lost 8 bases and 0 bases, there was a span of 11 bases. This CDR3 comprises 13 residues. In nucleotides, the CDR3 is TGTGCCAGCGGGGCTAGGGGCTCCTACGAGCAGTACTTC. Amino acids: CASGARGSYEQYF.

The table lists this clonotype with many counts. With the library built for alpha chains, this beta chain is off target and its frequency is not meaningful. The chain has TRBV28 and TRBJ1-1, with unresolved D. This CDR3 region has 12 residues. V lost 2 bases, J lost 1 base, and 2 bases lay in between. CDR1 and CDR2 from the germline V gene are MDHEN and SYDVKM. This CDR3 is CASSLGNTEAFF. Here the CDR3 DNA reads TGTGCCAGCAGTTTAGGGAACACTGAAGCTTTCTTT.

Within the sample, this clonotype is medium-sized. The library was designed around alpha chains, so this beta chain is a stray read whose abundance carries little weight. The CDR3 sequence: CASSSEGGLAKNIQYF. The CDR3 DNA is TGTGCCAGCAGCTCCGAGGGGGGTTTAGCCAAAAACATTCAGTACTTC. The genes are TRBV7-2 and TRBJ2-4; D could derive from TRBD1 or TRBD2 (6 bases each). Germline CDR1 is SGHTA and CDR2 is FQGNSA. V was pared by 4 bases and J by 0 bases, with 13 bases between. The CDR3 has 16 amino acids. The full variable domain, its missing parts supplied by reference TRBV7-2 and TRBJ2-4, is GAGVSQSPSNKVTEKGKDVELRCDPISGHTALYWYRQSLGQGLEFLIYFQGNSAPDKSGLPSDRFSAERTGGSVSTLTIQRTQQEDSAVYLCASSSEGGLAKNIQYFGAGTRLSVL.

In its sample, this clonotype is medium-sized. In a library made to pick up alpha chains, this beta chain is a stray read with a size that means little. The chain recombines TRBV2 with TRBJ2-3; 8 bases are a match to TRBD2. The ends lost 7 bases at V and 2 bases at J; junction bases unmatched: 8. The germline V gene has CDR1 SNHLY and CDR2 FYNNEI. This CDR3 spans 15 amino acids. This CDR3 is CASNRRGVNTDTQYF. CDR3 sequence (DNA): TGTGCCAGCAACCGGCGGGGGGTTAACACAGATACGCAGTATTTT. Combining the CDR3 with reference TRBV2 and TRBJ2-3 gives the whole variable domain EPEVTQTPSHQVTQMGQEVILRCVPISNHLYFYWYRQILGQKVEFLVSFYNNEISEKSEIFDDQFSVERPDGSNFTLKIRSTKLEDSAMYFCASNRRGVNTDTQYFGPGTRLTVL.

Remarks on this clonotype: This beta chain lies outside the target of a library built for alpha chains; its clone size means little. CDR3 in DNA: TGCAGCGCAGGGGGCCGGAACACTGAAGCTTTCTTT. It encodes CSAGGRNTEAFF. The gene calls are TRBV29-1 and TRBJ1-1, with TRBD1 matching over 8 bases. V shed 7 bases, J shed 1 base, and the junction held 2 bases outside the gene matches. CDR1 is SQVTM and CDR2 is ANQGSEA in the germline V gene. The CDR3 consists of 12 residues.

Many counts were recorded for this clonotype. Found in a library prepared for alpha chains, this beta chain is an off-target read, and its abundance has little meaning. V usage is TRBV5-1 and J usage is TRBJ2-1; 10 nucleotides align to TRBD1. This CDR3 is 17 amino acids long. The V segment lost 5 bases and the J segment 6 bases; nucleotides outside the gene matches: 14. The germline gives CDR1 SGHRS, CDR2 YFSETQ. The CDR3 reads CASSRGSPTGGRNEQFF. In nucleotides, the CDR3 is TGCGCCAGCAGTCGGGGGTCCCCGACAGGGGGCCGCAATGAGCAGTTCTTC. The full variable domain, in which reference TRBV5-1 and TRBJ2-1 provide the parts outside the CDR3, is KAGVTQTPRYLIKTRGQQVTLSCSPISGHRSVSWYQQTPGQGLQFLFEYFSETQRNKGNFPGRFSGRQFSNSRSEMNVSTLELGDSALYLCASSRGSPTGGRNEQFFGPGTRLTVL.

This clonotype has ten or more counts. Little can be read into the size of this beta chain, an off-target read in a library designed for alpha chains. The chain joins TRBV11-2 to TRBJ2-6; D unresolved. This CDR3 comprises 14 residues. Germline V gene lookup returns CDR1 SGHAT and CDR2 FQNNGV. V lost 6 bases, J lost 2 bases, and 8 bases lay in between. CDR3 nucleotides: TGTGCCAGCAGACTCATAGCTGGGGCCAACGTCCTGACTTTC. It yields the protein CASRLIAGANVLTF.

Ten or more counts support this clonotype. The size of this beta chain means little, since it is a stray read in a library made for alpha chains. This chain links TRBV6-1 with TRBJ2-5; weak D call: TRBD1 (6 bases). This CDR3 is built from 17 residues. Trimming left V 8 bases short and J 4 bases short, with 26 bases between. Per germline, CDR1 MNHNS and CDR2 SASEGT. This chain's CDR3 is CASGGRGSGRLGETQYF. The CDR3 coding sequence is TGTGCCAGCGGGGGCCGCGGCTCGGGGCGTCTGGGAGAGACCCAGTACTTC.

This clonotype was picked up many times. This beta chain is a stray read from a library made for alpha chains; its abundance is not meaningful. The chain couples TRBV11-2 to TRBJ1-1, with a possible D match to TRBD1 (5 bases). Germline CDR1 SGHAT, CDR2 FQNNGV. Trimming removed 7 bases at V and 7 bases at J, with 10 bases between. This CDR3 region has 11 residues. As DNA, the CDR3 is TGTGCCAGCACCTCAAGGGGTGAAGCTTTCTTT. It specifies CASTSRGEAFF.

In regard to this clonotype: This beta chain represents an off-target read in a library built for alpha chains; its size is of limited meaning. The chain uses TRBV12-3 or TRBV12-4 and TRBJ1-1; D uncertain. The length of the CDR3 is 13 residues. Trimming pared 9 bases from V and 1 base from J, leaving 12 bases between. The CDR3 loop is CASDYGSNTEAFF. In DNA, the CDR3 is TGTGCCAGTGACTACGGATCGAACACTGAAGCTTTCTTT.

This clonotype appeared many times. The size of this beta chain means little, since it is a stray read in a library made for alpha chains. CDR3 amino acids: CASGSGGAVTNEQFF. DNA of the CDR3: TGTGCCAGTGGAAGCGGGGGGGCGGTAACGAATGAGCAGTTCTTC. The chain recombines TRBV19 with TRBJ2-1; 10 bases line up with TRBD2. The germline gives CDR1 LNHDA, CDR2 SQIVND (reference sequence). Trimming took 8 bases from V and 7 from J; bases not matched to a gene: 11. This CDR3 spans 15 amino acids.

There are many counts of this clonotype. For a library built for alpha chains, this beta chain is a stray read; little rests on its size. J is TRBJ1-1 and V is TRBV6-6; D is ambiguous. This CDR3 contains 13 residues. Germline V CDR1 and CDR2: MNHNY, SVGAGI (reference sequence). The V gene lost 2 bases and the J gene lost 3 bases, with 7 bases spanning the gap. CDR3 sequence reads: CASSYSGYTEAFF. The CDR3 DNA reads as TGTGCCAGCAGTTACAGCGGCTACACTGAAGCTTTCTTT.

This clonotype was seen many times. For a library built for alpha chains, this beta chain is a stray read; little rests on its size. The rearrangement uses TRBV12-3 or TRBV12-4 and TRBJ1-5; 7 nucleotides align to TRBD1. The CDR3 totals 15 residues. The trim removed 6 bases at V and 7 bases at J, leaving 12 bases unmatched. The CDR3 DNA reads as TGTGCCAGCAGCAATCAGGGGGGGGCGAGGCAGCCCCAGCATTTT. It is translated as CASSNQGGARQPQHF.

This clonotype was seen at least ten times. Within a library made for alpha chains, this beta chain is off target, and its count is uninformative. This rearrangement joins TRBV2 to TRBJ2-4, with TRBD2 as a possible D gene (5 bases). Germline V gene data show CDR1 as SNHLY and CDR2 as FYNNEI. V was clipped by 3 bases and J by 6 bases, with 6 bases between them. This CDR3 comprises 12 residues. CDR3 region: CASSEAGNIQYF. The DNA for the CDR3 is TGTGCCAGCAGTGAGGCGGGAAACATTCAGTACTTC.